This TCR beta chain came from a study of human T cells and chemical hapten exposure. TCRdb re-analysed the RACE reads in MiXCR, keeping a single row per CDR3 protein. The table has 95,000 to 150,000 distinct CDR3 sequences, around 10% seen once. CDR1 LGHNA and CDR2 YSLEER come from the germline V gene. The CDR3 sequence is 15 residues long. Trimming took 0 bases from V and 0 from J, leaving 8 bases between them. Time point meaning: patch test 3, about 24 weeks after DPC sensitization. Stated treatment: therapeutic diphenylcyclopropenone sensitization with weekly scalp DPC. This clonotype was found a few times. Its target is unknown. Study results and limitations: Sensitizing to DPC left TCRs with a frequency above 1 in 1000 unaltered. All donors were alopecia patients, so their immunity may differ from that of healthy people.

This chain connects TRBV4-3 to TRBJ1-2; D is undetermined. The specimen was whole blood, collected in connection with sensitization to the hapten diphenylcyclopropenone (DPC). The source is a woman in her forties or fifties with alopecia areata. Some clones in this sample may be carry-over from other donors' samples. The CDR3 nucleotides read TGCGCCAGCAGCCAAGATAGAGGGTCTAACTATGGCTACACCTTC. This translates into CASSQDRGSNYGYTF.